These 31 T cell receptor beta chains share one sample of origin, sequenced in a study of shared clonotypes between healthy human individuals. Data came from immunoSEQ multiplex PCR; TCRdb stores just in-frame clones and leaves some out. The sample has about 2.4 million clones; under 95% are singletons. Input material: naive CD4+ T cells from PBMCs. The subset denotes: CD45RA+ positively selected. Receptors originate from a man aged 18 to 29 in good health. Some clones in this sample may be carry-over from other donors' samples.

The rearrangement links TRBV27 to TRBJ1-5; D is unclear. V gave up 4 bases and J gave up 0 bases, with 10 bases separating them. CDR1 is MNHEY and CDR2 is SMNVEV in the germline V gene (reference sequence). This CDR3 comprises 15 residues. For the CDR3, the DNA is TGTGCCAGCAGTTGGTGGAAATATAGCAATCAGCCCCAGCATTTT. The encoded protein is CASSWWKYSNQPQHF.

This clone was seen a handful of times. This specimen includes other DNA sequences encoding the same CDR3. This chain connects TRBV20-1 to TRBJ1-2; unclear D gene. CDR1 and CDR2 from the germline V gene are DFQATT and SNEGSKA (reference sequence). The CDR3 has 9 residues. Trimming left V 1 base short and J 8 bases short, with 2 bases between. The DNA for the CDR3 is TGCAGTGCTAGAGGCGGCTACACCTTC. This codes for CSARGGYTF.

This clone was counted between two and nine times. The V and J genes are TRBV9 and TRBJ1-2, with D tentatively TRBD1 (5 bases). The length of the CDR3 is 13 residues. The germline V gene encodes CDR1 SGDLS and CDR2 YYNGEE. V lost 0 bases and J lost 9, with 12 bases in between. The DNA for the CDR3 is TGTGCCAGCAGCGTAGCCAGGGTAGGGAGCTACACCTTC. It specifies CASSVARVGSYTF.

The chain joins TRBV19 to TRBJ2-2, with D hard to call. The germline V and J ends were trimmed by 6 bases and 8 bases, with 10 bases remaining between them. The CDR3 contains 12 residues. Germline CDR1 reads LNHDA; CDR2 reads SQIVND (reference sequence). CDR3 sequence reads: CASRLRQGELFF. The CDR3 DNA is TGTGCCAGTAGATTGCGCCAAGGGGAGCTGTTTTTT.

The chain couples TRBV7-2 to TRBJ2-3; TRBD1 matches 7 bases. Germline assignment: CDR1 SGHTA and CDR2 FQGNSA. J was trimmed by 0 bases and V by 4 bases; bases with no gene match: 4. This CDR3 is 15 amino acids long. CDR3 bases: TGTGCCAGCAGCTACGGGACAGTTAGCACAGATACGCAGTATTTT. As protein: CASSYGTVSTDTQYF.

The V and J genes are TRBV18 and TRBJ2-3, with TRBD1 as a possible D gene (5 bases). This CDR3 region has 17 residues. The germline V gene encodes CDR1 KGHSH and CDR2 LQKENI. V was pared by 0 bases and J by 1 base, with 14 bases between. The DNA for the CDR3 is TGTGCCAGCTCACCACCGACGTCCCAGGGCGGCACAGATACGCAGTATTTT. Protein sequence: CASSPPTSQGGTDTQYF.

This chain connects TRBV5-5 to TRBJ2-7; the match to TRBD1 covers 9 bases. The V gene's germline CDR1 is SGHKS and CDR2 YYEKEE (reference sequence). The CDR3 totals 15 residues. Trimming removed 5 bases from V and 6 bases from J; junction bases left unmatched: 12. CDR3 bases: TGTGCCAGCAGGCCCTGGCGGGACAGGGCGAGCGAGCAGTACTTC. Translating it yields CASRPWRDRASEQYF. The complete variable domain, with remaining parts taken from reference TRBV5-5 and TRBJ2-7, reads DAGVTQSPTHLIKTRGQQVTLRCSPISGHKSVSWYQQVLGQGPQFIFQYYEKEERGRGNFPDRFSARQFPNYSSELNVNALLLGDSALYLCASRPWRDRASEQYFGPGTRLTVT.

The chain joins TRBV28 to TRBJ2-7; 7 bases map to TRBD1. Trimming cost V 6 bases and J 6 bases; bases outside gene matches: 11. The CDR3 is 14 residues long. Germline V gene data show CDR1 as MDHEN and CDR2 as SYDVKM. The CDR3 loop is CASRRQGSPSEQYF. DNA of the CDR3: TGTGCCAGCAGACGACAGGGTTCCCCCTCCGAGCAGTACTTC.

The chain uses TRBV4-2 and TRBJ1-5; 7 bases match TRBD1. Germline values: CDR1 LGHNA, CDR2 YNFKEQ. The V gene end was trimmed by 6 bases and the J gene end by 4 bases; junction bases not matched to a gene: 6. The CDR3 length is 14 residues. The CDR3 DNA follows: TGTGCCAGCAGTCGACAGGGATTGAATCAGCCCCAGCATTTT. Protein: CASSRQGLNQPQHF.

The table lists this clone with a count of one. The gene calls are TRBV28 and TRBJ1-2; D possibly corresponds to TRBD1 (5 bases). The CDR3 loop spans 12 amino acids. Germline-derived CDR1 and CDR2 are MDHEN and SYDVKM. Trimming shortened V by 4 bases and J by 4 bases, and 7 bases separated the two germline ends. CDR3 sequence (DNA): TGTGCCAGCAGTTCAGGGATCTATGGCTACACCTTC. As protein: CASSSGIYGYTF.

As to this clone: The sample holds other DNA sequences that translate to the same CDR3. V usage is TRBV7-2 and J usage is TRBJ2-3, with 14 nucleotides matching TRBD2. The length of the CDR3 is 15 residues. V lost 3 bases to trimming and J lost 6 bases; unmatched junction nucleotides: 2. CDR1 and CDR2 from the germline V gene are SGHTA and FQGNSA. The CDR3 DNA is TGTGCCAGCAGCTTGGGACTAGCGGGAGCGGATACGCAGTATTTT. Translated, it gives CASSLGLAGADTQYF.

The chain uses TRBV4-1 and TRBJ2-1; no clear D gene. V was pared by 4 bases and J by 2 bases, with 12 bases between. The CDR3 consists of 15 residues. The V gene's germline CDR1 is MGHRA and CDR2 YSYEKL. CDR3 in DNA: TGCGCCAGCAGCCGCGCAGCCGACGCCTACAATGAGCAGTTCTTC. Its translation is CASSRAADAYNEQFF.

The CDR3 DNA reads TGTGCCAGCAGTTACCCCGGCAGGAACACTGAAGCTTTCTTT. Its protein product is CASSYPGRNTEAFF. J is TRBJ1-1 and V is TRBV6-6; D is undetermined. The CDR3 is 14 amino acids. Trimming left V 2 bases short and J 1 base short, with 8 bases between. From germline, CDR1 is MNHNY and CDR2 SVGAGI (reference sequence).

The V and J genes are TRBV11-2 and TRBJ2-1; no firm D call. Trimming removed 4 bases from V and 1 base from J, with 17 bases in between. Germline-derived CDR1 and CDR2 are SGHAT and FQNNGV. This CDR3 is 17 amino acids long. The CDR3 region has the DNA TGTGCCAGCAGCTCCACTGACCCGTTCCGGTCCTACAATGAGCAGTTCTTC. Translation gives CASSSTDPFRSYNEQFF.

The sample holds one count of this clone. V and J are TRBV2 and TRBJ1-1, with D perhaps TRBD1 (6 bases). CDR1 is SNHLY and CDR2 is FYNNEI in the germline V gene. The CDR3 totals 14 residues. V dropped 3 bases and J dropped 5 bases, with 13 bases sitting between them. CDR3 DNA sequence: TGTGCCAGCAGTGAGCAGGGGATGGGGACTGAAGCTTTCTTT. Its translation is CASSEQGMGTEAFF.

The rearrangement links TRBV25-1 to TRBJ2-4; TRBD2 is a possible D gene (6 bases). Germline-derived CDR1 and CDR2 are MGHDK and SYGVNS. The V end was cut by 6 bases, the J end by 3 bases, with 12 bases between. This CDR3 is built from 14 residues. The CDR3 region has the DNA TGTGCCAGCAGCCCGGGACTGGACAAAAACATTCAGTACTTC. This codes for CASSPGLDKNIQYF.

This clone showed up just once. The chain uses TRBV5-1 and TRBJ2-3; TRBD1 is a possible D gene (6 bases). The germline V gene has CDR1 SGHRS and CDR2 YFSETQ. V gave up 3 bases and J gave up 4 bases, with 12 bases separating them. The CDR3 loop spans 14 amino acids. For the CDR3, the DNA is TGCGCCAGCAGCTCAACAGGGCGGGCAGATACGCAGTATTTT. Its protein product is CASSSTGRADTQYF.

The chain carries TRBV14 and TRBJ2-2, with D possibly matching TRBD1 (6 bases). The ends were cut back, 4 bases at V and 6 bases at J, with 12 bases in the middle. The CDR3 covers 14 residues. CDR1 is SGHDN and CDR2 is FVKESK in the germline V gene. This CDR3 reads CASSPYRAPGELFF. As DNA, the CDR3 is TGTGCCAGCAGCCCATACAGGGCCCCCGGGGAGCTGTTTTTT.

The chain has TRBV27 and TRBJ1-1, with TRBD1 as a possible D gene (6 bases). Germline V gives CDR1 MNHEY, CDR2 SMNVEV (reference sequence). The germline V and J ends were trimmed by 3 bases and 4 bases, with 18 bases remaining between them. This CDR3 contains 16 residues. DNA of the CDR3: TGTGCCAGCAGTTTGACGGGCCCCGGCAGGGGCACTGAAGCTTTCTTT. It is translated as CASSLTGPGRGTEAFF.

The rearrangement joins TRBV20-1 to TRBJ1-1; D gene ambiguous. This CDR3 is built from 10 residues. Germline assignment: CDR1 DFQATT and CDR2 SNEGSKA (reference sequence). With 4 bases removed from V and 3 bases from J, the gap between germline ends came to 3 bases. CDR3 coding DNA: TGCAGTGCTATCGACACTGAAGCTTTCTTT. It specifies CSAIDTEAFF.

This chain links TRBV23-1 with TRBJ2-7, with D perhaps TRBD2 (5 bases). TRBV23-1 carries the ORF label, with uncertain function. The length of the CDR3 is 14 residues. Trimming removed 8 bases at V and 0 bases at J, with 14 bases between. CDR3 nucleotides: TGCGCCAGCCCCCCGGAGGTTTACTCCTACGAGCAGTACTTC. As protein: CASPPEVYSYEQYF.

CDR3 sequence (DNA): TGTGCCAGCAGTTATTCATACTTACAGGGGGCTCAGCCCCAGCATTTT. Its translation: CASSYSYLQGAQPQHF. This chain connects TRBV6-6 to TRBJ1-5; 9 nucleotides agree with TRBD1. Germline V CDR1 and CDR2: MNHNY, SVGAGI (reference sequence). The junction had 9 bases not matched to a gene; V was cut back by 3 bases and J by 6 bases. This CDR3 is 16 amino acids long.

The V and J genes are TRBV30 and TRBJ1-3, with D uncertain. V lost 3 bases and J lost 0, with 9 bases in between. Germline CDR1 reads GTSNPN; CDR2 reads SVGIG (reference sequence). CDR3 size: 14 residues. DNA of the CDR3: TGTGCCTGGAGGCACTGGGCCTCTGGAAACACCATATATTTT. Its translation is CAWRHWASGNTIYF.

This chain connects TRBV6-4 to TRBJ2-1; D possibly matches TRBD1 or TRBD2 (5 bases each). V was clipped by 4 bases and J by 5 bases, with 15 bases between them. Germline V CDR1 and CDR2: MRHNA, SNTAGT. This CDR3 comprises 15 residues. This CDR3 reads CASSVSRGPHNEQFF. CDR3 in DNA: TGTGCCAGCAGTGTCTCCCGGGGCCCCCACAATGAGCAGTTCTTC.

CDR3 in amino acids: CAPHPYPHGGTEAFF. CDR3 DNA: TGTGCCCCCCACCCCTACCCCCACGGCGGCACTGAAGCTTTCTTT. The chain is built from TRBV6-4 and TRBJ1-1; unclear D gene. The V end was cut by 11 bases, the J end by 4 bases, with 23 bases between. Germline CDR1 is MRHNA and CDR2 is SNTAGT. The CDR3 runs 15 residues.

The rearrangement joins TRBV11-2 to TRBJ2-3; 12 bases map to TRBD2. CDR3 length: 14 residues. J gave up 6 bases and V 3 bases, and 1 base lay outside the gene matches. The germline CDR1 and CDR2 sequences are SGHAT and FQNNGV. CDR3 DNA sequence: TGTGCCAGCAGCTTTACTAGCGGGAGGGATACGCAGTATTTT. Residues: CASSFTSGRDTQYF.

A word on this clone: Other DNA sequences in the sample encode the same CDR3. In DNA form, the CDR3 reads TGCGCCAGCAGCCAGGACCCCCGGTCAGATACGCAGTATTTT. It yields the protein CASSQDPRSDTQYF. V is TRBV4-1 and J is TRBJ2-3; D remains ambiguous. CDR3 length: 14 amino acids. Trimming took off 3 bases at V and 4 bases at J, with 11 bases between the two ends. CDR1 is MGHRA, CDR2 YSYEKL, per germline.

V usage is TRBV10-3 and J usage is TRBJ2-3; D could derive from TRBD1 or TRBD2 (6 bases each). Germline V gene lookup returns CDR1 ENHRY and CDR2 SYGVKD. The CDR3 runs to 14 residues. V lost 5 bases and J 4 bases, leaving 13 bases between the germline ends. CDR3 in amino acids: CAISPEGGSDTQYF. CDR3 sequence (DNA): TGTGCCATCAGTCCCGAGGGGGGATCAGATACGCAGTATTTT.

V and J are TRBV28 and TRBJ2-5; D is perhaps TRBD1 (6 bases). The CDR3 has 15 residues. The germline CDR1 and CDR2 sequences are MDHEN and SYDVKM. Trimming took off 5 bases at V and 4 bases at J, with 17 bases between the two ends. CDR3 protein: CASSGGQHHGETQYF. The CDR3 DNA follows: TGTGCCAGCAGTGGTGGACAGCATCACGGAGAGACCCAGTACTTC.

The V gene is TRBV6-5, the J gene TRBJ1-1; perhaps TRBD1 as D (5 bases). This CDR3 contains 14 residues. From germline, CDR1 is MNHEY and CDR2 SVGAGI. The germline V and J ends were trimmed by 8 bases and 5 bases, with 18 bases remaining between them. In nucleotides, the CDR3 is TGTGCCAGCCGGGACCTCATCCGGGGGACTGAAGCTTTCTTT. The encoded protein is CASRDLIRGTEAFF.

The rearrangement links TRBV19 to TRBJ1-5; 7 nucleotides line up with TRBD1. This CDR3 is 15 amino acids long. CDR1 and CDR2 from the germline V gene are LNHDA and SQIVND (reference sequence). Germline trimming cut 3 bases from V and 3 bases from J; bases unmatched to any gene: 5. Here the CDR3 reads CASSIQTGFNQPQHF. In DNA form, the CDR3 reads TGTGCCAGTAGTATCCAGACAGGGTTCAATCAGCCCCAGCATTTT.